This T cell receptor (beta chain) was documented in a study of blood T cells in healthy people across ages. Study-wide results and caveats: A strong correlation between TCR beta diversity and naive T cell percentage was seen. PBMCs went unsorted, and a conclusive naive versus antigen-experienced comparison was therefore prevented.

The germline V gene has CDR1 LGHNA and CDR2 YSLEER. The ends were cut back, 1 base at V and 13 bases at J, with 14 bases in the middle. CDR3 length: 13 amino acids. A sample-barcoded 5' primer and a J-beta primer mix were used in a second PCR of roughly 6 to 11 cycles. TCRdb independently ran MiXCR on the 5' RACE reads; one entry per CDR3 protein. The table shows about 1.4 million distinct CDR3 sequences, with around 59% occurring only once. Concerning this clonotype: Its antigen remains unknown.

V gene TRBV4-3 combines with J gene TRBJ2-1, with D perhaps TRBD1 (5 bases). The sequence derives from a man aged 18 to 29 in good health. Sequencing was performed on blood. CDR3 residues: CASSQVTAGQQFF. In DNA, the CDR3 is TGCGCCAGCAGCCAAGTAACGGCAGGGCAACAGTTCTTC.